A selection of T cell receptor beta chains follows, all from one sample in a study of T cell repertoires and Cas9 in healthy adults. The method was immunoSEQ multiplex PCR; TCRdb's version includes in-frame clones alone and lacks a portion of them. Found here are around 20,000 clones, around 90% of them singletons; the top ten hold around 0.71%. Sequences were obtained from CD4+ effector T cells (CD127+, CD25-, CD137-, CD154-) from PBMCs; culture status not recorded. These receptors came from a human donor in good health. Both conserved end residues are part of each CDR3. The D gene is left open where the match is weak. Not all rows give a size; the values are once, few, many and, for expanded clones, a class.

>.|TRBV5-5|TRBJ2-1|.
TGTGCCAGCAGCTTTCCGGGAGACGAGCAGTTCTTC
CASSFPGDEQFF
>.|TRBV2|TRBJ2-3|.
TGTGCCAGCAGTGTGTCAGGACCAAGCACAGATACGCAGTATTTT
CASSVSGPSTDTQYF
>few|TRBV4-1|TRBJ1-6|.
TGCGCCAGCAGCCATGGAGGCCTAACGGGGGAACCCTATAATTCACCCCTCCACTTT
CASSHGGLTGEPYNSPLHF
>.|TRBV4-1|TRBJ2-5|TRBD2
TGCGCCACCAGCCAACTCCCTCCGAAACCGGGACTAGCGGGGGGGCCGCCAGAGACCCAGTACTTC
CATSQLPPKPGLAGGPPETQYF
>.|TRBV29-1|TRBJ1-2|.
TGCAGCGTTGGGCAGGGATTGGGCGGCTACACCTTC
CSVGQGLGGYTF
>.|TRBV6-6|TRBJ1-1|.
TGTGCCAGCAGTTACTCTCTAAGGGGTACTGAAGCTTTCTTT
CASSYSLRGTEAFF
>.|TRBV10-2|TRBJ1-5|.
TGCGCCAGCAGTGAGTGGAATCAGCCCCAGCATTTT
CASSEWNQPQHF
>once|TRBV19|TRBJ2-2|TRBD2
TGTGCCAGTAGTATAGGTGGCGGGGGAACGAACACCGGGGAGCTGTTTTTT
CASSIGGGGTNTGELFF
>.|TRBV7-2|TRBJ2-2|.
TGTGCCAGCCCTCAGGGGCGGTCTACCGGGGAGCTGTTTTTT
CASPQGRSTGELFF
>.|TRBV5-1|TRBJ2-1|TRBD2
TGCGCCAGCAGCCAGGGACTAGCGGGGGGGCTAGGAAATGAGCAGTTCTTC
CASSQGLAGGLGNEQFF
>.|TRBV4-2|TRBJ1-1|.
TGTGCCAGCAGCCAAGCCCCCCGGGGGACTGAAGCTTTCTTT
CASSQAPRGTEAFF
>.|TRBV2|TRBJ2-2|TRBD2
TGTGCCAGCAGTGACGGCGGGGGGGTCGGGGAGCTGTTTTTT
CASSDGGGVGELFF
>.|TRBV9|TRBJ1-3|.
TGTGCCAGCAGCGGAGACTTCTCTGGAAACACCATATATTTT
CASSGDFSGNTIYF
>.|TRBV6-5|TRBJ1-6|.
TGTGCCAGCAGTTACGGGGTGCTAGCTAATTCACCCCTCCACTTT
CASSYGVLANSPLHF
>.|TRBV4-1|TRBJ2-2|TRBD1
TGCGCCAGCAGCGCCCAGCCAGGGGGACAACCTGCGAACACCGGGGAGCTGTTTTTT
CASSAQPGGQPANTGELFF
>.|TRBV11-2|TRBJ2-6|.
TGTGCCACCACCACACTTACCGGGAGGGCCAACGTCCTGACTTTC
CATTTLTGRANVLTF
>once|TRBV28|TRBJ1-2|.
TGTGCCAGCAGAGCAGGATTCTATGGCTACACCTTC
CASRAGFYGYTF
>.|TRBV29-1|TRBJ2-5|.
TGCAGCGTTTCGCCCGGGTCTCGGGAGACCCAGTACTTC
CSVSPGSRETQYF
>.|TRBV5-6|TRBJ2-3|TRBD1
TGTGCCAGCAGCTTTGCGCAGGGGGCTTTCTCAGATACGCAGTATTTT
CASSFAQGAFSDTQYF
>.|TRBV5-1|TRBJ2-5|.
TGCGCCACCGGAAGGTCCCAAGAGACCCAGTACTTC
CATGRSQETQYF
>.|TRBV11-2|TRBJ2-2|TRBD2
TGTGCCAGCAGCTGGGGGGGAGTGAACACCGGGGAGCTGTTTTTT
CASSWGGVNTGELFF
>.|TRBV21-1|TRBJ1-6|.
TGTGCCAGCAGTCGAGGGGTAGCTACACATAATCATAATTCACCCCTCCACTTT
CASSRGVATHNHNSPLHF
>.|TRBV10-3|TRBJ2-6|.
TGTGCCACCAAACCCAGGGCCCAAACTGCGGGGGCCAACGTCCTGACTTTC
CATKPRAQTAGANVLTF
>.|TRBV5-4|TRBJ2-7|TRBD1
TGTGCCAGCAGCTTTGGGGACAGGGGTACCGAGCAGTACTTC
CASSFGDRGTEQYF
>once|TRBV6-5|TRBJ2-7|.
TGTGCCAGCACCCCCCGGCAACTAACCTACGAGCAGTACTTC
CASTPRQLTYEQYF
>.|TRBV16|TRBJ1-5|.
TGTGCCAGCAGCCAATCAGGGGTTGGGAGCAATCAGCCCCAGCATTTT
CASSQSGVGSNQPQHF
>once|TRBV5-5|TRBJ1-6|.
TGTGCCAGCAGCCTTCGGGCAGGGCATAATTCACCCCTCCACTTT
CASSLRAGHNSPLHF
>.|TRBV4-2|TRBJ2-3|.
TGTGCCAGCAGCCAAATTGTGGGGGCGGGCACAGATACGCAGTATTTT
CASSQIVGAGTDTQYF
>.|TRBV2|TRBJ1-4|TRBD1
TGTGCCAGCAACGGACAGGGGAACCATGAAAAACTGTTTTTT
CASNGQGNHEKLFF
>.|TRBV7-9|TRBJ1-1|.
TGTGCCAGCGGCACCGGGAGGAACACTGAAGCTTTCTTT
CASGTGRNTEAFF
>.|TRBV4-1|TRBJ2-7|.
TGCGCCAGCAGCCAATATTCGTCCTACGAGCAGTACTTC
CASSQYSSYEQYF
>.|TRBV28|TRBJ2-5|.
TGTGCCAGCAGGCCTCGGGGCAGGGGCGGCATTGGGGAGACCCAGTACTTC
CASRPRGRGGIGETQYF
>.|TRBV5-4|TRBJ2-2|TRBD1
TGTGCCAGCAGCCGGCGACAGGGGGCCGCCGGGGAGCTGTTTTTT
CASSRRQGAAGELFF
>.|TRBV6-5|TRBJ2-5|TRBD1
TGTGCCAGCAGGTTAACAGGGGAAGGGGAGACCCAGTACTTC
CASRLTGEGETQYF
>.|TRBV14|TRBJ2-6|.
TGTGCCAGCAGCCAGAGGCAGGGTGTGAGTTGGTCTGGGGCCAACGTCCTGACTTTC
CASSQRQGVSWSGANVLTF
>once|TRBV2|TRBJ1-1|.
TGTGCCAGCAGTTTCATGAACACTGAAGCTTTCTTT
CASSFMNTEAFF
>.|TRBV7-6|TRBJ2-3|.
TGTGCCAGCAGCTTAGGGGGGGAAACAGATACGCAGTATTTT
CASSLGGETDTQYF